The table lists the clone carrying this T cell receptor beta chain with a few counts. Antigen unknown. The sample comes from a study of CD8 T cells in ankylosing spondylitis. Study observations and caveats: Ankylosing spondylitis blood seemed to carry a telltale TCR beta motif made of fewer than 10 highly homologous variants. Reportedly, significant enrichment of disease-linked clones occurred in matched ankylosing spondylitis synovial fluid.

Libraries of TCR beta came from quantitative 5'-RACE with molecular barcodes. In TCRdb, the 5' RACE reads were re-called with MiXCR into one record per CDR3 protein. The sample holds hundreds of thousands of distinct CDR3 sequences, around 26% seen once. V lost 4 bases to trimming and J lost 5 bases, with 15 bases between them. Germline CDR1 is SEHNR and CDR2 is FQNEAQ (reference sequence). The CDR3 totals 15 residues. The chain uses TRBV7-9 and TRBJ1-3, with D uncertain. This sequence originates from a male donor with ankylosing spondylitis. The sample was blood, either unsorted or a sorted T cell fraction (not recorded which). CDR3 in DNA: TGTGCCAGCAGCTACGACGTGAGAGTGAGAAACACCATATATTTT. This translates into CASSYDVRVRNTIYF. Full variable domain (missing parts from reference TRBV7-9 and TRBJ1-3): DTGVSQNPRHKITKRGQNVTFRCDPISEHNRLYWYRQTLGQGPEFLTYFQNEAQLEKSRLLSDRFSAERPKGSFSTLEIQRTEQGDSAMYLCASSYDVRVRNTIYFGEGSWLTVV.